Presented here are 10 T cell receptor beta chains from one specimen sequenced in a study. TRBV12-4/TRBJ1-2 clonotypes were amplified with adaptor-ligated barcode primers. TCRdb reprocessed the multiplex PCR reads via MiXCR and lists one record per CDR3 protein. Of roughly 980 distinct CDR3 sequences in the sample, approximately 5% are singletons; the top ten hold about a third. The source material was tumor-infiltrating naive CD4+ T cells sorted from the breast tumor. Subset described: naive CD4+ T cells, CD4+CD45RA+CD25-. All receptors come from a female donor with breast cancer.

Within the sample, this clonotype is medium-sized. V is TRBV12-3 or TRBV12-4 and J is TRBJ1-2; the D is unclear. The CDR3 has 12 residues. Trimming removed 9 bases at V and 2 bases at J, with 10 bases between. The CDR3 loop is CASSDGNYGYTF. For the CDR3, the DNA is TGTGCCAGTTCGGACGGGAACTATGGCTACACCTTC.

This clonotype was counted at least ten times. CDR3 loop: CASTQSTGGYGYTF. In DNA form, the CDR3 reads TGTGCCAGCACCCAATCTACAGGAGGCTATGGCTACACCTTC. The rearrangement uses TRBV12-3 or TRBV12-4 and TRBJ1-2; D might be TRBD1 (5 bases). The ends were cut back, 7 bases at V and 4 bases at J, with 16 bases in the middle. The CDR3 length is 14 residues.

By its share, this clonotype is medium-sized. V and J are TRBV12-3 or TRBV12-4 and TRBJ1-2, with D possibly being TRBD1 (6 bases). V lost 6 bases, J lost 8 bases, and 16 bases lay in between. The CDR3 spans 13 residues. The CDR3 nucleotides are TGTGCCAGCAGCTCAGCAGGGGAGCACGGCTACACCTTC. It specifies CASSSAGEHGYTF.

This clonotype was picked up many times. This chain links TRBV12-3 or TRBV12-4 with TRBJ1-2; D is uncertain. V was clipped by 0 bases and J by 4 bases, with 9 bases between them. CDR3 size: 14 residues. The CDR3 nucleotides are TGTGCCAGCAGTTTAGCGCTAAGGGTCTATGGCTACACCTTC. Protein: CASSLALRVYGYTF.

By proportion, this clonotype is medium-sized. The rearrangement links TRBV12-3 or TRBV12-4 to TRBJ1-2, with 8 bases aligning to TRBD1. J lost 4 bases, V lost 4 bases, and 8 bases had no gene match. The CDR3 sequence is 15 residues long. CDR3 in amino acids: CASSYWDRPLYGYTF. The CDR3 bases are TGTGCCAGCAGTTATTGGGACAGGCCGCTCTATGGCTACACCTTC.

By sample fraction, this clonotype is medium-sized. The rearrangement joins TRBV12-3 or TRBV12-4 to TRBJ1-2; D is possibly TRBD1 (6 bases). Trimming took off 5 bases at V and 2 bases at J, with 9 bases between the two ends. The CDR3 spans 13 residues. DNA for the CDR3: TGTGCCAGCAGTCCGGGACAAAACTATGGCTACACCTTC. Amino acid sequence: CASSPGQNYGYTF.

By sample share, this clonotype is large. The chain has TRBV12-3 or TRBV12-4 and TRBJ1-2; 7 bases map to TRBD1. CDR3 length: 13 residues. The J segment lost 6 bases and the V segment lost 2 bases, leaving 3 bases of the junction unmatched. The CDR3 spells CASSLRDSDGYTF. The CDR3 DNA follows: TGTGCCAGCAGTTTACGGGACAGCGATGGCTACACCTTC.

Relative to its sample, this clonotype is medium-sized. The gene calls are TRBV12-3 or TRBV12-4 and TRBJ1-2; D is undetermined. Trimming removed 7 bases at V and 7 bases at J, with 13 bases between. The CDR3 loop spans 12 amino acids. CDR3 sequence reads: CASNNLGRGYTF. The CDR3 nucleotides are TGTGCCAGCAATAATTTAGGGCGTGGCTACACCTTC.

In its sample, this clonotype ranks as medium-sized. This chain's CDR3 is CASSPGQGNYGYTF. CDR3 nucleotide sequence: TGTGCCAGCAGCCCGGGACAGGGTAACTATGGCTACACCTTC. V and J are TRBV12-3 or TRBV12-4 and TRBJ1-2; 9 bases align to TRBD1. The CDR3 is 14 residues long. V lost 6 bases to trimming and J lost 1 base; unmatched junction nucleotides: 3.

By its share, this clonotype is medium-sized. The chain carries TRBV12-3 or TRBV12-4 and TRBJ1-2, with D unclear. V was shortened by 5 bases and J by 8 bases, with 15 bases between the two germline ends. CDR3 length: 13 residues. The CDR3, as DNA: TGTGCCAGCAGTGCCGGGATTCAAAGGGGCTACACCTTC. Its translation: CASSAGIQRGYTF.